This T cell receptor beta chain was observed in a study of yellow fever vaccine responses in identical twins. CDR1 is ENHRY and CDR2 is SYGVKD in the germline V gene. The CDR3 is made up of 13 amino acids. The V end was cut by 5 bases, the J end by 5 bases, with 13 bases between. MiXCR, run by TCRdb on the RT-PCR reads, gives a single entry per CDR3 protein. Counted here are 15,000 or so distinct CDR3 sequences, around 84% occurring once; the ten biggest clones make up roughly 0.68%. This rearrangement joins TRBV10-3 to TRBJ2-7; D is possibly TRBD2 (6 bases). The source was T cells from blood (PBMCs), unsorted or a sorted subset (not recorded which), collected before or after yellow fever vaccination (not recorded which). This receptor was obtained from a woman between 18 and 30 years old who received the yellow fever vaccine. The CDR3: CAISKEGHNEQYF. In DNA form, the CDR3 reads TGTGCCATCAGTAAGGAGGGCCACAACGAGCAGTACTTC.